These 8 T cell receptor beta chains came from one sample sequenced in a study of cytomegalovirus exposure and HLA in healthy donors (dated 2017 in TCRdb). The library was generated by the immunoSEQ multiplex PCR assay. For the multiplex PCR, a mixture combining 60 forward primers for TCR Vbeta segments and 13 reverse primers for TCR Jbeta segments was used. This is the immuneACCESS table as TCRdb keeps it, with only in-frame sequences that have V and J called. A part of the clones is gone; compared with another copy, unresolved V genes explain less than half, and the rest is unexplained. The sample has 65,000 to 85,000 clones on record, roughly 70% of them singletons. Together, the top ten hold roughly 4.9% of the sample. Sequenced sample: PBMCs. These receptors were collected from a man between 60 and 70 years old in good health and CMV-seropositive.

J is TRBJ2-6 and V is TRBV9; no clear D. Trimming left V 4 bases short and J 2 bases short, with 13 bases between. Looked up from germline, CDR1 is SGDLS and CDR2 is YYNGEE. The CDR3 totals 16 residues. The chain's CDR3 is CASSPRGLPGANVLTF. The CDR3 nucleotides are TGTGCCAGCAGCCCGAGAGGTTTACCTGGGGCCAACGTCCTGACTTTC.

The chain combines TRBV7-2 with TRBJ2-6, with D possibly being TRBD1 (6 bases). This CDR3 has 17 amino acids. V was trimmed by 4 bases and J by 4 bases, leaving 17 bases between them. In germline, CDR1 is SGHTA, CDR2 FQGNSA. The CDR3 loop reads CASSSRQVVAGANVLTF. CDR3 DNA: TGTGCCAGCAGCTCCAGACAGGTAGTAGCGGGGGCCAACGTCCTGACTTTC.

The V gene is TRBV5-6, the J gene TRBJ2-3; TRBD2 aligns across 9 bases. V dropped 4 bases and J dropped 1; count of bases not matched to a gene: 4. CDR1 and CDR2 (germline): SGHDT, YYEEEE. There are 15 residues in the CDR3. In DNA, the CDR3 is TGTGCCAGCAGCCTTATAGCGGGGGGCACAGATACGCAGTATTTT. It codes for CASSLIAGGTDTQYF.

The gene calls are TRBV7-3 and TRBJ2-7, with 7 nucleotides matching TRBD2. Germline V CDR1 and CDR2: SGHTA, FQGTGA. With 5 bases clipped from V and 3 bases from J, the junction kept 4 bases outside the gene matches. The CDR3 has 13 residues. Written as DNA, the CDR3 is TGTGCCAGCAGCACCGGGGAGGGCTACGAGCAGTACTTC. It encodes CASSTGEGYEQYF.

This clone was seen a handful of times. The chain employs TRBV5-4 and TRBJ2-7; 7 nucleotides align to TRBD1. The CDR3 spans 14 residues. The ends lost 4 bases at V and 3 bases at J; junction bases unmatched: 7. CDR1 and CDR2 from the germline V gene are SGHNT and YYREEE (reference sequence). CDR3 sequence reads: CASSEGQRDYEQYF. The CDR3 DNA sequence: TGTGCCAGCAGCGAGGGACAGAGGGACTACGAGCAGTACTTC.

This clone has a handful of counts. The chain has TRBV9 and TRBJ1-4; 9 bases agree with TRBD1. CDR1 is SGDLS and CDR2 is YYNGEE in the germline V gene. The length of the CDR3 is 15 residues. Trimming removed 8 bases from V and 6 bases from J; junction bases left unmatched: 11. CDR3 protein: CASAWRGQGDEKLFF. CDR3 sequence (DNA): TGTGCCAGTGCATGGAGGGGACAGGGTGATGAAAAACTGTTTTTT.

The chain has TRBV7-2 and TRBJ1-5; TRBD1 might be the D (5 bases). The V and J ends lost 2 bases and 3 bases respectively, with 11 bases between them. In germline, CDR1 is SGHTA, CDR2 FQGNSA. This CDR3 contains 15 residues. CDR3 DNA: TGTGCCAGCAGCTTAAAGGGGTCCCCCAATCAGCCCCAGCATTTT. Protein sequence: CASSLKGSPNQPQHF.

In this sample, this clone turned up once. The chain recombines TRBV19 with TRBJ2-7, with 11 bases matching TRBD2. Per germline, CDR1 LNHDA and CDR2 SQIVND (reference sequence). The CDR3 loop spans 15 amino acids. Losses at the gene ends were 9 bases for V and 7 bases for J; bases not matched to a gene: 14. CDR3 nucleotides: TGTGCCAGCCGTGGGGCACTAGCGGGAGCGGAGGAGCAGTACTTC. Translated: CASRGALAGAEEQYF.